What follows is one TCR beta chain and its context. These data are taken from a study of blood T cell repertoires in COVID-19. Study as a whole: Samples came from the United States, Italy and Spain, spanning acute and convalescent COVID-19.

Produced via immunoSEQ multiplex PCR; TCRdb's table is partial and in-frame only. The sample carries fewer than 200,000 clones, about 87% recorded once. CDR1 and CDR2 from the germline V gene are KGHDR and SFDVKD. The CDR3 contains 16 residues. J was trimmed by 3 bases and V by 2 bases; bases with no gene match: 8. Sequenced: peripheral blood. V usage is TRBV24-1 and J usage is TRBJ2-7; TRBD2 agrees at 8 bases. This TCR was recovered from a woman aged 18-29 years who had recovered from COVID-19. CDR3 protein: CATSDSWSGGSYEQYF. CDR3 in DNA: TGTGCCACCAGTGATTCCTGGTCGGGAGGGAGCTACGAGCAGTACTTC.